Following are 20 T cell receptor beta chains from one sample sequenced in a study of T cells after somatic rescue of genetic block. TCRdb keeps only in-frame clones here, not all; method: immunoSEQ multiplex PCR. The top ten hold under 4% of the sample, which has about 67,000 clones, 92% seen once. Sequences were obtained from peripheral blood mononuclear cells (PBMCs). Receptors originate from a man between 35 and 55 years old.

CDR3 amino acids: CASSPPPILGYNEQFF. CDR3 DNA sequence: TGTGCCAGCTCACCACCACCTATACTAGGCTACAATGAGCAGTTCTTC. The chain uses TRBV18 and TRBJ2-1; maybe TRBD2 (5 bases). V gave up 0 bases and J gave up 3 bases, with 12 bases separating them. This CDR3 contains 16 residues. Germline CDR1 and CDR2: KGHSH and LQKENI.

V usage is TRBV7-9 and J usage is TRBJ2-7; D might be TRBD1 (5 bases). The CDR3 covers 14 residues. The germline V gene has CDR1 SEHNR and CDR2 FQNEAQ (reference sequence). Between the trimmed V and J ends, which lost 3 bases and 2 bases, there was a span of 11 bases. The CDR3 sequence: CASSFGQPAYEQYF. The CDR3 region has the DNA TGTGCCAGCAGCTTCGGACAACCCGCCTACGAGCAGTACTTC.

V and J are TRBV19 and TRBJ2-1; D is unclear. The V end lost 5 bases, the J end lost 3 bases, and 14 bases lay between the germline ends. Germline CDR1 reads LNHDA; CDR2 reads SQIVND (reference sequence). This CDR3 has 15 residues. The CDR3 region is CASSPPKPHYNEQFF. The CDR3 DNA reads TGTGCCAGTAGTCCCCCCAAGCCCCACTACAATGAGCAGTTCTTC.

The chain carries TRBV7-8 and TRBJ2-7; D gene unclear. Trimming removed 5 bases at V and 2 bases at J, with 10 bases between. Germline V gene lookup returns CDR1 SGHVS and CDR2 FQNEAQ. The length of the CDR3 is 13 residues. DNA of the CDR3: TGTGCCAGCAGCGGTCGATTGGCCTACGAGCAGTACTTC. It is translated as CASSGRLAYEQYF.

The J gene is TRBJ1-2, the V gene TRBV2, with TRBD1 matching 8 bases. The J segment lost 2 bases and the V segment lost 10 bases, leaving 3 bases of the junction unmatched. Germline V gives CDR1 SNHLY, CDR2 FYNNEI. The CDR3 runs to 12 residues. CDR3 residues: CAKTGVNYGYTF. CDR3 DNA sequence: TGTGCCAAGACAGGGGTGAACTATGGCTACACCTTC.

The chain employs TRBV6-5 and TRBJ1-6; TRBD1 matches at 9 bases. V shed 5 bases, J shed 6 bases, and the junction held 2 bases outside the gene matches. CDR1 is MNHEY and CDR2 is SVGAGI in the germline V gene. This CDR3 is 14 amino acids long. CDR3 protein: CASSTGQGNSPLHF. In DNA form, the CDR3 reads TGTGCCAGCAGTACGGGACAGGGTAATTCACCCCTCCACTTT.

V usage is TRBV5-1 and J usage is TRBJ2-3; D not certain. Trimming removed 0 bases at V and 4 bases at J, with 6 bases between. The CDR3 runs to 13 residues. Germline V gene sequence: CDR1 SGHRS, CDR2 YFSETQ. DNA for the CDR3: TGCGCCAGCAGCTTGGACATTGCAGATACGCAGTATTTT. As protein: CASSLDIADTQYF.

This chain joins TRBV27 and TRBJ1-6, with D possibly being TRBD1 (6 bases). The CDR3 loop spans 14 amino acids. Germline lookup yields CDR1 MNHEY and CDR2 SMNVEV (reference sequence). Trimming took off 4 bases at V and 10 bases at J, with 14 bases between the two ends. This CDR3 is CASSWDKGGSPLHF. CDR3 in DNA: TGTGCCAGCAGTTGGGACAAGGGCGGGTCACCCCTCCACTTT.

The J gene is TRBJ2-1, the V gene TRBV12-5; D is undetermined. Germline V gives CDR1 LGHNT, CDR2 FRNRAP. CDR3 length: 11 residues. V was clipped by 3 bases and J by 8 bases, with 5 bases between them. The CDR3 DNA reads TGTGCTAGTGGTTTTAGGGATGAGCAGTTCTTC. Translation: CASGFRDEQFF.

The chain employs TRBV11-2 and TRBJ2-2, with D possibly being TRBD1 (6 bases). The CDR3 spans 15 residues. The germline V gene has CDR1 SGHAT and CDR2 FQNNGV. V lost 2 bases and J lost 3, with 10 bases in between. The CDR3 region has the DNA TGTGCCAGCAGCTTAAGGGGGACGGACACCGGGGAGCTGTTTTTT. Its protein is CASSLRGTDTGELFF.

The chain recombines TRBV19 with TRBJ2-3; 10 bases line up with TRBD1. There are 15 residues in the CDR3. Germline V gene data show CDR1 as LNHDA and CDR2 as SQIVND (reference sequence). Germline trimming cut 5 bases from V and 4 bases from J; bases unmatched to any gene: 6. Written as DNA, the CDR3 is TGTGCCAGTAGTGCCGGACAGGGGGGGTCAGATACGCAGTATTTT. This codes for CASSAGQGGSDTQYF.

The rearrangement joins TRBV28 to TRBJ2-4; 9 bases are a match to TRBD1. Germline CDR1 and CDR2: MDHEN and SYDVKM. Trimming took 4 bases from V and 14 from J; bases not matched to a gene: 9. This CDR3 is 13 amino acids long. The CDR3 is CASSSGGGQGEYF. CDR3 nucleotides: TGTGCCAGCAGTTCGGGCGGGGGACAGGGCGAGTACTTC.

Here the CDR3 reads CSVDGTSGSYEQYF. The CDR3 DNA reads TGCAGCGTTGATGGGACTAGCGGGTCCTACGAGCAGTACTTC. The gene calls are TRBV29-1 and TRBJ2-7, with 12 bases fitting TRBD2. This CDR3 has 14 residues. Germline V lookup: CDR1 SQVTM, CDR2 ANQGSEA. J lost 1 base, V lost 3 bases, and 1 base had no gene match.

The gene calls are TRBV27 and TRBJ1-6, with unresolved D. This CDR3 has 14 residues. The germline CDR1 and CDR2 sequences are MNHEY and SMNVEV (reference sequence). Trimming shortened V by 5 bases and J by 6 bases, and 11 bases separated the two germline ends. The CDR3 sequence is CASSPGRVNSPLHF. CDR3 nucleotides: TGTGCCAGCAGTCCTGGACGTGTTAATTCACCCCTCCACTTT.

V gene TRBV6-6 combines with J gene TRBJ2-1; 7 bases line up with TRBD2. The CDR3 covers 12 residues. Looked up from germline, CDR1 is MNHNY and CDR2 is SVGAGI (reference sequence). Unmatched junction bases numbered 1, after V lost 4 bases and J lost 7 bases. CDR3 region: CASSFGGNEQFF. Here the CDR3 DNA reads TGTGCCAGCAGTTTCGGGGGGAATGAGCAGTTCTTC.

This chain joins TRBV5-1 and TRBJ2-5; the match to TRBD1 covers 8 bases. CDR1 is SGHRS, CDR2 YFSETQ, per germline. The CDR3 is made up of 14 amino acids. After removal of 2 bases from V and 5 bases from J, the junction contained 5 bases not matched to a gene. The CDR3 coding sequence is TGCGCCAGCAGCTTAAAGGACAGGGTGGAGACCCAGTACTTC. Its translation: CASSLKDRVETQYF. The full variable domain, in which reference TRBV5-1 and TRBJ2-5 provide the parts outside the CDR3, is KAGVTQTPRYLIKTRGQQVTLSCSPISGHRSVSWYQQTPGQGLQFLFEYFSETQRNKGNFPGRFSGRQFSNSRSEMNVSTLELGDSALYLCASSLKDRVETQYFGPGTRLLVL.

The CDR3 DNA sequence: TGTGCCAGCAGCGAACAGGGAAATGAGCAGTTCTTC. It translates to CASSEQGNEQFF. V usage is TRBV7-2 and J usage is TRBJ2-1; D might be TRBD1 (6 bases). Germline V CDR1 and CDR2: SGHTA, FQGNSA. The CDR3 contains 12 residues. Between the trimmed V and J ends, which lost 5 bases and 7 bases, there was a span of 9 bases.

V is TRBV7-2 and J is TRBJ2-4; tentative D call: TRBD2 (7 bases). Trimming removed 5 bases from V and 3 bases from J, with 14 bases in between. The CDR3 consists of 15 residues. Germline CDR1 is SGHTA and CDR2 is FQGNSA. The DNA for the CDR3 is TGTGCCAGCAGCCCTCGGGGGGCAGTCAAAAACATTCAGTACTTC. Amino acid sequence: CASSPRGAVKNIQYF.

The rearrangement links TRBV7-8 to TRBJ2-6, with 12 bases lining up with TRBD2. The CDR3 is 18 residues long. Germline assignment: CDR1 SGHVS and CDR2 FQNEAQ. The J segment lost 0 bases and the V segment lost 1 base, leaving 1 base of the junction unmatched. The CDR3 DNA is TGTGCCAGCAGCTTAGGACTAGCGGGGGACTCTGGGGCCAACGTCCTGACTTTC. Protein product: CASSLGLAGDSGANVLTF.

This sequence joins TRBV4-2 and TRBJ2-3, with TRBD2 matching 9 bases. Per the germline V gene, CDR1 is LGHNA and CDR2 is YNFKEQ. This CDR3 has 15 residues. The J segment lost 1 base and the V segment lost 11 bases, leaving 10 bases of the junction unmatched. CDR3 region: CASQGLAGGTDTQYF. The CDR3 DNA sequence: TGTGCCTCGCAAGGGTTAGCGGGGGGCACAGATACGCAGTATTTT.